The 5 T cell receptor beta chains reported below all come from one sample, sequenced in a study of cytomegalovirus exposure and HLA in healthy donors (dated by TCRdb to about 2017). Receptors were amplified or captured by the immunoSEQ multiplex PCR assay. The multiplex PCR relied on a mix of 60 forward primers for TCR Vbeta segments and 13 reverse primers for TCR Jbeta segments. Here the immuneACCESS table is served through TCRdb, limited to in-frame sequences with V and J called. Missing clones are a known gap in these copies; in checked studies unresolved V genes cover under half, and the rest lacks a known reason. A total of about 190,000 clones appear in this sample, around 83% of them only once. Jointly, the top ten make up about 1.7% of the sample. The sample consisted of PBMCs. These receptors were taken from a middle-aged man in good health and CMV-seropositive.

V gene TRBV5-4 combines with J gene TRBJ2-7, with no clear D. Trimming shortened V by 4 bases and J by 3 bases, and 17 bases separated the two germline ends. Germline CDR1 and CDR2: SGHNT and YYREEE (reference sequence). The CDR3 consists of 15 residues. CDR3 in amino acids: CASSREAVADYEQYF. CDR3 nucleotides: TGTGCCAGCAGCCGTGAAGCCGTCGCCGACTACGAGCAGTACTTC.

The chain combines TRBV19 with TRBJ2-1; D possibly corresponds to TRBD1 (6 bases). The CDR3 extends over 18 amino acids. Trimming left V 4 bases short and J 0 bases short, with 19 bases between. Germline CDR1 and CDR2: LNHDA and SQIVND (reference sequence). For the CDR3, the DNA is TGTGCCAGTAGTAGGCAGGGGAAACCCTTGAGCTCCTACAATGAGCAGTTCTTC. It encodes CASSRQGKPLSSYNEQFF.

This clone appeared once. The chain has TRBV19 and TRBJ2-3; no definite D call. The V gene lost 4 bases and the J gene lost 5 bases, with 7 bases spanning the gap. Germline values: CDR1 LNHDA, CDR2 SQIVND (reference sequence). CDR3 length: 12 amino acids. The CDR3 sequence is CASSSSGDTQYF. The CDR3 nucleotides are TGTGCCAGTAGTAGTTCCGGAGATACGCAGTATTTT.

The V gene is TRBV5-4, the J gene TRBJ2-1; TRBD2 aligns across 9 bases. The junction had 6 bases not matched to a gene; V was cut back by 0 bases and J by 2 bases. CDR3 length: 17 amino acids. Germline V gene sequence: CDR1 SGHNT, CDR2 YYREEE (reference sequence). The DNA of the CDR3 is TGTGCCAGCAGCTTGGGGGGGGCGGGAGGGCCCTACAATGAGCAGTTCTTC. Protein sequence: CASSLGGAGGPYNEQFF.

The chain couples TRBV6-5 to TRBJ2-2; D is possibly TRBD1 (5 bases). This CDR3 is built from 14 residues. V was pared by 7 bases and J by 5 bases, with 14 bases between. The germline V gene has CDR1 MNHEY and CDR2 SVGAGI. CDR3 residues: CASNPTGPTGELFF. The DNA for the CDR3 is TGTGCCAGCAACCCCACAGGACCGACCGGGGAGCTGTTTTTT.